The 28 T cell receptor beta chains in this list originate from one sample, sequenced in a study of blood T cell repertoires in COVID-19. The repertoire was sequenced with immunoSEQ multiplex PCR; TCRdb's copy has only in-frame clones and lacks some. The profile covers 200,000 or so clones, with about 85% appearing a single time and 2.1% taken by the ten largest. Specimen: peripheral blood. These TCRs come from a man in his sixties or seventies with active or convalescent COVID-19.

A few counts support this clone. V and J are TRBV28 and TRBJ2-1, with D perhaps matching TRBD2 (8 bases). V gave up 6 bases and J gave up 0 bases, with 24 bases separating them. CDR1 is MDHEN and CDR2 is SYDVKM in the germline V gene. The CDR3 has 19 amino acids. The DNA for the CDR3 is TGTGCCAGCAGAGGGTCGACAGGGAGAAGCGGGAGCTCCTACAATGAGCAGTTCTTC. It codes for CASRGSTGRSGSSYNEQFF.

This clone has only a few counts. The chain uses TRBV28 and TRBJ1-2; D may be TRBD1 (6 bases). V was pared by 3 bases and J by 4 bases, with 12 bases between. Looked up from germline, CDR1 is MDHEN and CDR2 is SYDVKM. The CDR3 has 14 amino acids. The CDR3 DNA is TGTGCCAGCAGTTTCTGGGGGCAAGGCTATGGCTACACCTTC. Translating gives CASSFWGQGYGYTF.

DNA for the CDR3: TGTGCCAGCTCACTGAACCAACTAGCGGGGGTCACCGGGGAGCTGTTTTTT. It translates to CASSLNQLAGVTGELFF. The chain has TRBV18 and TRBJ2-2, with TRBD2 matching 11 bases. With V trimmed by 4 bases and J by 4 bases, 8 bases remained unmatched. The CDR3 has 17 amino acids. Per the germline V gene, CDR1 is KGHSH and CDR2 is LQKENI. Variable domain in full (rest from reference TRBV18 and TRBJ2-2): NAGVMQNPRHLVRRRGQEARLRCSPMKGHSHVYWYRQLPEEGLKFMVYLQKENIIDESGMPKERFSAEFPKEGPSILRIQQVVRGDSAAYFCASSLNQLAGVTGELFFGEGSRLTVL.

The chain combines TRBV7-8 with TRBJ2-5; D is perhaps TRBD2 (6 bases). This CDR3 is built from 14 residues. Trimming left V 2 bases short and J 5 bases short, with 12 bases between. CDR1 SGHVS and CDR2 FQNEAQ come from the germline V gene. This CDR3 is CASSLRRVQETQYF. Written as DNA, the CDR3 is TGTGCCAGCAGCTTAAGGAGGGTACAGGAGACCCAGTACTTC.

The genes are TRBV10-3 and TRBJ2-3; TRBD2 agrees at 8 bases. Trimming at V came to 11 bases and at J to 0 bases, leaving 19 bases not matched to a gene. The CDR3 contains 18 residues. From germline, CDR1 is ENHRY and CDR2 SYGVKD. CDR3 loop: CAARATRTSSISTDTQYF. The DNA for the CDR3 is TGTGCCGCCAGGGCTACCCGGACTAGCAGTATTAGCACAGATACGCAGTATTTT.

The V and J genes are TRBV4-3 and TRBJ2-2; tentatively, D is TRBD2 (5 bases). This CDR3 contains 14 residues. Germline-derived CDR1 and CDR2 are LGHNA and YSLEER. Trimming left V 3 bases short and J 5 bases short, with 10 bases between. In nucleotides, the CDR3 is TGCGCCAGCAGCCAGGATACTAGGACCGGGGAGCTGTTTTTT. As protein: CASSQDTRTGELFF.

The rearrangement links TRBV2 to TRBJ1-2; 8 nucleotides line up with TRBD1. V was clipped by 6 bases and J by 6 bases; unmatched bases: 6. CDR3 length: 13 residues. CDR1 and CDR2 from the germline V gene are SNHLY and FYNNEI. This CDR3 reads CASSPGQGHGYTF. CDR3 nucleotides: TGTGCCAGCAGCCCTGGACAGGGTCATGGCTACACCTTC. Full variable domain (outside the CDR3, taken from reference TRBV2 and TRBJ1-2): EPEVTQTPSHQVTQMGQEVILRCVPISNHLYFYWYRQILGQKVEFLVSFYNNEISEKSEIFDDQFSVERPDGSNFTLKIRSTKLEDSAMYFCASSPGQGHGYTFGSGTRLTVV.

V usage is TRBV7-2 and J usage is TRBJ2-1; D unresolved. CDR1 SGHTA and CDR2 FQGNSA come from the germline V gene. Trimming took off 1 base at V and 9 bases at J, with 13 bases between the two ends. The CDR3 runs 14 residues. CDR3 residues: CASSLVTGFGEQFF. The CDR3 region has the DNA TGTGCCAGCAGCTTAGTCACCGGGTTCGGTGAGCAGTTCTTC.

J is TRBJ1-6 and V is TRBV7-2, with D uncertain. In germline, CDR1 is SGHTA, CDR2 FQGNSA. This CDR3 spans 14 amino acids. With 1 base removed from V and 9 bases from J, the gap between germline ends came to 10 bases. The DNA of the CDR3 is TGTGCCAGCAGCTTAGGACTGACTGCTTCACCCCTCCACTTT. It specifies CASSLGLTASPLHF.

The chain recombines TRBV28 with TRBJ1-1; 9 nucleotides align to TRBD1. Germline CDR1 reads MDHEN; CDR2 reads SYDVKM. CDR3 length equals 17 residues. V trimming: 5 bases; J trimming: 1 base; junction bases outside the gene matches: 11. Here the CDR3 reads CASSEPGQGWGNTEAFF. The CDR3 DNA reads TGTGCCAGCAGTGAACCGGGACAGGGTTGGGGGAACACTGAAGCTTTCTTT. The full variable domain, its missing parts supplied by reference TRBV28 and TRBJ1-1, is DVKVTQSSRYLVKRTGEKVFLECVQDMDHENMFWYRQDPGLGLRLIYFSYDVKMKEKGDIPEGYSVSREKKERFSLILESASTNQTSMYLCASSEPGQGWGNTEAFFGQGTRLTVV.

The genes are TRBV30 and TRBJ2-2, with TRBD2 identical over 7 bases. The V segment lost 2 bases and the J segment 4 bases; nucleotides outside the gene matches: 7. Germline assignment: CDR1 GTSNPN and CDR2 SVGIG (reference sequence). The CDR3 spans 15 residues. The CDR3 sequence: CAWSRFGGGTGELFF. In nucleotides, the CDR3 is TGTGCCTGGAGTAGATTTGGGGGGGGCACCGGGGAGCTGTTTTTT. The variable domain in full, completed from reference TRBV30 and TRBJ2-2, reads SQTIHQWPATLVQPVGSPLSLECTVEGTSNPNLYWYRQAAGRGLQLLFYSVGIGQISSEVPQNLSASRPQDRQFILSSKKLLLSDSGFYLCAWSRFGGGTGELFFGEGSRLTVL.

The V and J genes are TRBV23-1 and TRBJ2-3, with D possibly matching TRBD2 (5 bases). TRBV23-1 is placed among ORFs of uncertain function. The CDR3 has 16 amino acids. V lost 2 bases, J lost 2 bases, and 14 bases lay in between. CDR3 protein: CASSQVKRSHTDTQYF. In DNA form, the CDR3 reads TGCGCCAGCAGTCAAGTGAAGCGGTCCCACACAGATACGCAGTATTTT.

The V call is TRBV6-1, the J call TRBJ2-5; TRBD1 matches at 10 bases. Germline loops: CDR1 MNHNS, CDR2 SASEGT. This CDR3 contains 16 residues. The V segment lost 0 bases and the J segment 5 bases; nucleotides outside the gene matches: 6. The CDR3 loop reads CASSEARTGGRETQYF. The CDR3 DNA reads TGTGCCAGCAGTGAAGCCAGGACAGGGGGGCGGGAGACCCAGTACTTC.

The chain joins TRBV6-1 to TRBJ2-7; 8 positions agree with TRBD1. Looked up from germline, CDR1 is MNHNS and CDR2 is SASEGT. J lost 2 bases, V lost 3 bases, and 6 bases had no gene match. This CDR3 is 15 amino acids long. The CDR3 nucleotides read TGTGCCAGCAGTGAGCCGGGACAGGCCACCTACGAGCAGTACTTC. This sequence encodes CASSEPGQATYEQYF.

V is TRBV7-9 and J is TRBJ2-7; 7 nucleotides agree with TRBD1. Trimming cost V 3 bases and J 2 bases; bases outside gene matches: 4. The V gene's germline CDR1 is SEHNR and CDR2 FQNEAQ (reference sequence). This CDR3 has 14 residues. CDR3 coding DNA: TGTGCCAGCAGCTTCCGGGACAGAGCCTACGAGCAGTACTTC. Its translation is CASSFRDRAYEQYF.

The V call is TRBV19, the J call TRBJ2-1; 9 bases match TRBD1. CDR3 length: 15 amino acids. Germline trimming cut 7 bases from V and 1 base from J; bases unmatched to any gene: 5. Germline V gives CDR1 LNHDA, CDR2 SQIVND (reference sequence). CDR3 DNA sequence: TGTGCCAGTACTAAACAGGGGGCTTCCTACAATGAGCAGTTCTTC. This translates into CASTKQGASYNEQFF. The full variable domain, with the rest looked up from reference TRBV19 and TRBJ2-1, is DGGITQSPKYLFRKEGQNVTLSCEQNLNHDAMYWYRQDPGQGLRLIYYSQIVNDFQKGDIAEGYSVSREKKESFPLTVTSAQKNPTAFYLCASTKQGASYNEQFFGPGTRLTVL.

The chain is built from TRBV7-2 and TRBJ1-2; tentative D call: TRBD1 (5 bases). Germline CDR1 and CDR2: SGHTA and FQGNSA. V lost 1 base, J lost 4 bases, and 13 bases lay in between. The CDR3 runs to 15 residues. This CDR3 is CASSLVSGGGYGYTF. As DNA, the CDR3 is TGTGCCAGCAGCTTAGTATCCGGGGGGGGCTATGGCTACACCTTC. The full variable domain, in which reference TRBV7-2 and TRBJ1-2 provide the parts outside the CDR3, is GAGVSQSPSNKVTEKGKDVELRCDPISGHTALYWYRQSLGQGLEFLIYFQGNSAPDKSGLPSDRFSAERTGGSVSTLTIQRTQQEDSAVYLCASSLVSGGGYGYTFGSGTRLTVV.

The count of this clone is one. The rearrangement joins TRBV2 to TRBJ2-7; 7 bases are a match to TRBD1. Germline V gene lookup returns CDR1 SNHLY and CDR2 FYNNEI. This CDR3 contains 15 residues. The trim removed 8 bases at V and 3 bases at J, leaving 13 bases unmatched. The CDR3 nucleotides read TGTGCCAGCGCCACTAACAGGGGAACTAGCTACGAGCAGTACTTC. Residues: CASATNRGTSYEQYF.

The J gene is TRBJ2-1, the V gene TRBV5-1, with 8 bases lining up with TRBD2. CDR1 and CDR2 (germline): SGHRS, YFSETQ. This CDR3 has 15 amino acids. After removal of 0 bases from V and 5 bases from J, the junction contained 4 bases not matched to a gene. The CDR3 DNA reads as TGCGCCAGCAGCTTGGATGGGACTAGGAACAATGAGCAGTTCTTC. Its translation: CASSLDGTRNNEQFF.

This clone appeared a single time. CDR3 amino acids: CATSIANYGYTF. For the CDR3, the DNA is TGTGCCACCAGCATAGCTAACTATGGCTACACCTTC. The genes are TRBV24-1 and TRBJ1-2; D gene uncertain. The V gene's germline CDR1 is KGHDR and CDR2 SFDVKD. The CDR3 sequence is 12 residues long. Trimming cost V 7 bases and J 0 bases, with 5 bases left between them.

This rearrangement joins TRBV5-1 to TRBJ2-5; 11 nucleotides agree with TRBD1. Germline CDR1 reads SGHRS; CDR2 reads YFSETQ. J lost 5 bases, V lost 0 bases, and 3 bases had no gene match. CDR3 length: 15 amino acids. The CDR3 DNA is TGCGCCAGCAGCTTGGGGACAGGGGGCGCGGAGACCCAGTACTTC. Its translation: CASSLGTGGAETQYF.

The chain carries TRBV7-2 and TRBJ1-1, with TRBD1 matching over 8 bases. CDR1 and CDR2 from the germline V gene are SGHTA and FQGNSA. The V and J ends lost 4 bases and 11 bases, in that order; junction bases with no gene match: 9. The CDR3 is 13 residues long. The CDR3 DNA is TGTGCCAGCAGCTGGGACAGGTTGTTTCAGGCTTTCTTT. Protein product: CASSWDRLFQAFF.

This clone was observed a single time. This rearrangement joins TRBV7-2 to TRBJ1-1; TRBD1 aligns across 7 bases. In germline, CDR1 is SGHTA, CDR2 FQGNSA. The CDR3 is 14 residues long. V shed 5 bases and J 0 bases; nucleotides not matched to a gene: 3. CDR3 protein: CASSQDRLNTEAFF. CDR3 DNA sequence: TGTGCCAGCAGCCAGGACAGGTTGAACACTGAAGCTTTCTTT.

The chain couples TRBV4-3 to TRBJ1-6; 7 bases agree with TRBD1. From germline, CDR1 is LGHNA and CDR2 YSLEER. V lost 1 base to trimming and J lost 7 bases; unmatched junction nucleotides: 4. The CDR3 sequence is 15 residues long. The CDR3 loop reads CASSQAGQRNSPLHF. As DNA, the CDR3 is TGCGCCAGCAGCCAAGCGGGACAGAGAAATTCACCCCTCCACTTT.

The gene calls are TRBV6-2 or TRBV6-3 and TRBJ2-1, with a weak D call TRBD2 (5 bases). The CDR3 length is 12 residues. Germline V gene lookup returns CDR1 MNHEY and CDR2 SVGEGT. V lost 5 bases, J lost 7 bases, and 9 bases lay in between. CDR3 sequence: CASSEGWNEQFF. The CDR3 DNA reads TGTGCCAGCAGTGAGGGTTGGAATGAGCAGTTCTTC.

This clone was recorded once. CDR3 sequence reads: CATTDRVSGNTIYF. In DNA, the CDR3 is TGTGCCACCACCGACAGGGTATCTGGAAACACCATATATTTT. This rearrangement joins TRBV24-1 to TRBJ1-3, with 7 nucleotides matching TRBD1. Germline V gene data show CDR1 as KGHDR and CDR2 as SFDVKD. CDR3 length: 14 amino acids. The ends lost 8 bases at V and 1 base at J; junction bases unmatched: 4.

As DNA, the CDR3 is TGTGCCAGCAGACCCGGGACAGGGAACACTGAAGCTTTCTTT. Amino acids: CASRPGTGNTEAFF. The V and J genes are TRBV7-9 and TRBJ1-1; 8 positions match TRBD1. The CDR3 has 14 amino acids. Germline V CDR1 and CDR2: SEHNR, FQNEAQ (reference sequence). V gave up 6 bases and J gave up 1 base; unmatched junction bases: 4. The whole variable domain, filled in from reference TRBV7-9 and TRBJ1-1, reads DTGVSQNPRHKITKRGQNVTFRCDPISEHNRLYWYRQTLGQGPEFLTYFQNEAQLEKSRLLSDRFSAERPKGSFSTLEIQRTEQGDSAMYLCASRPGTGNTEAFFGQGTRLTVV.

V and J are TRBV30 and TRBJ2-7; 7 positions agree with TRBD1. CDR3 length: 12 residues. The germline V gene has CDR1 GTSNPN and CDR2 SVGIG (reference sequence). J was trimmed by 3 bases and V by 5 bases; bases with no gene match: 4. Here the CDR3 reads CAWDRAGYEQYF. Here the CDR3 DNA reads TGTGCCTGGGACAGGGCCGGCTACGAGCAGTACTTC.